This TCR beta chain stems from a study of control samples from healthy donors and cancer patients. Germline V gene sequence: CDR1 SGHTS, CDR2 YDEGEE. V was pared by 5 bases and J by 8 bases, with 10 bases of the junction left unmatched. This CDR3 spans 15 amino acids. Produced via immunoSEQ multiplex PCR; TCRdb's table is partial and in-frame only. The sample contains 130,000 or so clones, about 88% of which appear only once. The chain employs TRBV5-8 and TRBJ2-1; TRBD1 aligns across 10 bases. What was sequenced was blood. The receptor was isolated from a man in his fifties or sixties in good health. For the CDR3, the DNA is TGTGCCAGCAGTCATGCGGGACAGGGGTGGTATGAGCAGTTCTTC. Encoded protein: CASSHAGQGWYEQFF.